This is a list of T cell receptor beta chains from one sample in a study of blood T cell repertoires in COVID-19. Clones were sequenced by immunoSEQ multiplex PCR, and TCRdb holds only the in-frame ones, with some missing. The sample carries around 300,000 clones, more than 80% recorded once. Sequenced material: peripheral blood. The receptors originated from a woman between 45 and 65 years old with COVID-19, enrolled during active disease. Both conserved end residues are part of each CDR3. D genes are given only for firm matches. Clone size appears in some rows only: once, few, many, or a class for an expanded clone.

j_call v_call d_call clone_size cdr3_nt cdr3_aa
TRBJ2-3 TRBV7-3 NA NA TGTGCCAGCAGCCCGGGACTCTTAGAGAGCACAGATACGCAGTATTTT CASSPGLLESTDTQYF
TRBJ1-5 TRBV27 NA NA TGTGCCAGCAGTTTAGGACACCTCAATCAGCCCCAGCATTTT CASSLGHLNQPQHF
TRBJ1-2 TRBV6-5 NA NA TGTGCCAGCAGTCCCGGGACATCCCCTCGATATGGCTACACCTTC CASSPGTSPRYGYTF
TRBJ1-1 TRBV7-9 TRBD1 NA TGTGCCAGCAGCCCCAGGGGACAGGTTGAAGCTTTCTTT CASSPRGQVEAFF
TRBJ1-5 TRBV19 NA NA TGTGCAAGTAATCCCCACGCAGGGGTCACTAATCAGCCCCAGCATTTT CASNPHAGVTNQPQHF
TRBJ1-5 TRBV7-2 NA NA TGTGCCAGCAGCTTAGATCCTCATCAGGGTCAGCCCCAGCATTTT CASSLDPHQGQPQHF
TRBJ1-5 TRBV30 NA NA TGTGCCTGGAGACCAGGGTTTAGTCAGCCCCAGCATTTT CAWRPGFSQPQHF
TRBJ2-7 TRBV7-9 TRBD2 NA TGTGCCAGCAGCTTAGCGATAGCGGGCCCAATCTACGAGCAGTACTTC CASSLAIAGPIYEQYF
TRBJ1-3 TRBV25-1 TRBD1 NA TGTGCCAGCAGTGATTACGACAGGGGAACAGGAAACACCATATATTTT CASSDYDRGTGNTIYF
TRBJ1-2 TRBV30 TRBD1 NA TGTGCCTGGAGTGTACAATCAGGGGGTGGCTACACCTTC CAWSVQSGGGYTF
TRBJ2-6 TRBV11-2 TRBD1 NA TGTGCCAGCAGCTTAGATCTTTGGACAGGGGTCAGTGGGGCCAACGTCCTGACTTTC CASSLDLWTGVSGANVLTF
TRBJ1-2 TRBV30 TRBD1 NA TGTGCCCGAGGTTTAGGACAGGGTCATGGCTACACCTTC CARGLGQGHGYTF
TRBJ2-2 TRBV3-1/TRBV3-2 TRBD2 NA TGTGCCAGCAGCCAAGATCTAGGGACTAGCGGGAGAAGTATCGCCGGGGAGCTGTTTTTT CASSQDLGTSGRSIAGELFF
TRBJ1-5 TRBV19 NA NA TGTGCCAGTAGTATAAAGGGTTCGGGAGGAATAAGCAATCAGCCCCAGCATTTT CASSIKGSGGISNQPQHF
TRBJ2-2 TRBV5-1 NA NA TGCGCCAGCAGCTTGGGTCGGGTTGATCACACCGGGGAGCTGTTTTTT CASSLGRVDHTGELFF
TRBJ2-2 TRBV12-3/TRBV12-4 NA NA TGTGCCAGCAGTTTCCTCGGCACCGGGGAGCTGTTTTTT CASSFLGTGELFF
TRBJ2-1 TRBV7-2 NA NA TGTGCCAGCAGCCCCAGCGGGACACTTTACAATGAGCAGTTCTTC CASSPSGTLYNEQFF
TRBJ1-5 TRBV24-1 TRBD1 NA TGTGCCACCAGTCCCGGGACAGGGACGTCTCAGCCCCAGCATTTT CATSPGTGTSQPQHF
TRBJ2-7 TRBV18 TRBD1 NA TGTGCCAGCTCACCACCGGACAGGGGGATGGAGCAGTACTTC CASSPPDRGMEQYF
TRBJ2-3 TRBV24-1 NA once TGTGCCACCAGTGATGTTAGTAGGGGGCAGTATTTT CATSDVSRGQYF
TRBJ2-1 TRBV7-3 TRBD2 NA TGTGCCAGCAGCCGACTAGCGGGAGCCTACAATGAGCAGTTCTTC CASSRLAGAYNEQFF
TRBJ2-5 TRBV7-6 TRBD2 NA TGTGCCAGCAGCTTCCTAGCGGGAGAGGGCCAGTACTTC CASSFLAGEGQYF